The entry that follows covers one T cell receptor (beta chain) sequence. Its antigen is not known. The data derive from a study of T cell responses to AZD1222 COVID-19 vaccine. Study-level results: Increased Spike-specific TCR breadth and depth were observed after two AZD1222 doses.

Produced via immunoSEQ multiplex PCR; TCRdb's table is partial and in-frame only. The table lists under 200,000 clones, approximately 91% of them singletons, with nearly 1% in the top ten. This specimen consisted of peripheral blood, obtained on day 0 of AZD1222 vaccination. This clonotype originated in an adult in good health.

CDR3 region: CARKSVGIGGYTF. For the CDR3, the DNA is TGTGCCAGGAAGAGCGTGGGGATAGGTGGCTACACCTTC. This sequence joins TRBV21-1 and TRBJ1-2. TRBV21-1 is noted as a pseudogene. The CDR3 totals 13 residues.